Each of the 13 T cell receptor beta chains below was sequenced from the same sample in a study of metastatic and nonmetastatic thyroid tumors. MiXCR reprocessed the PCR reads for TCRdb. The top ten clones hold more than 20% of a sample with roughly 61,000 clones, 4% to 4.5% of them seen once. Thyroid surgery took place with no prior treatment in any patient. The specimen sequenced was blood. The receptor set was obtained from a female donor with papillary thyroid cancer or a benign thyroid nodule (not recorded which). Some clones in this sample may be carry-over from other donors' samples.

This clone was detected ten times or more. CDR3 nucleotide sequence: TGTGCCAGCAGCCAAGATCGTGGGAGGGCCCCCAATGAGCAGTTCTTC. The encoded protein is CASSQDRGRAPNEQFF. The J gene is TRBJ2-1, the V gene TRBV3-1, with 7 bases that match TRBD2. CDR3 length: 16 residues. V shed 0 bases, J shed 6 bases, and the junction held 8 bases outside the gene matches. Germline assignment: CDR1 LGHDT and CDR2 YNNKEL (reference sequence).

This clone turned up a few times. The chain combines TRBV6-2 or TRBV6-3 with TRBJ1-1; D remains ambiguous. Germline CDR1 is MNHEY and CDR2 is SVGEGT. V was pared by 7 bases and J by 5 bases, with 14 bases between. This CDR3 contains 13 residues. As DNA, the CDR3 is TGTGCCAGCACAAACGACGGAAATACTGAAGCTTTCTTT. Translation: CASTNDGNTEAFF.

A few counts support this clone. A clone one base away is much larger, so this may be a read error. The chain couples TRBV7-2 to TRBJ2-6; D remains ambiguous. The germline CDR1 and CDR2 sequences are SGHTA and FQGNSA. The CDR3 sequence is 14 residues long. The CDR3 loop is CASNVRSWANVLTF. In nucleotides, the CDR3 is TGTGCCAGCAATGTGCGCTCTTGGGCCAACGTCCTGACTTTC.

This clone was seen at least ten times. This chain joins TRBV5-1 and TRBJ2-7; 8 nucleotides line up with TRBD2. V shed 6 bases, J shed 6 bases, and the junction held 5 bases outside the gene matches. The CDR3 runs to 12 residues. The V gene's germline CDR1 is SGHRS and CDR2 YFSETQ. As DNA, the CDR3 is TGCGCCAGCAACGTGGCGGGAGGCGAGCAGTACTTC. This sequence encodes CASNVAGGEQYF.

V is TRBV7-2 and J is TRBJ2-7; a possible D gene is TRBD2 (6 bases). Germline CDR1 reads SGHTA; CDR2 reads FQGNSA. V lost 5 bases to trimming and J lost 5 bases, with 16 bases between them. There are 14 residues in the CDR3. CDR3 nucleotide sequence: TGTGCCAGCAGCAAGCGACTAGAGGTAAACGAGCAGTACTTC. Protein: CASSKRLEVNEQYF.

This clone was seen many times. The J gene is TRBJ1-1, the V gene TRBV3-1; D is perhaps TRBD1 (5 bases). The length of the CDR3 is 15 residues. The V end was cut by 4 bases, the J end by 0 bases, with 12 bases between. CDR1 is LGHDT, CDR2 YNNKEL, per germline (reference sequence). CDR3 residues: CASSLVGGVNTEAFF. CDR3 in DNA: TGTGCCAGCAGCCTGGTGGGGGGGGTGAACACTGAAGCTTTCTTT.

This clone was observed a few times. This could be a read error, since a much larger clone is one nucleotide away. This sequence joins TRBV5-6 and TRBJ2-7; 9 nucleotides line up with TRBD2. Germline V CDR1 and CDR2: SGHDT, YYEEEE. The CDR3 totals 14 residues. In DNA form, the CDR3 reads TGTGCCAGCAGCTTTGGCGGGAGGGTTGACGATCAGTACTTC. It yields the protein CASSFGGRVDDQYF.

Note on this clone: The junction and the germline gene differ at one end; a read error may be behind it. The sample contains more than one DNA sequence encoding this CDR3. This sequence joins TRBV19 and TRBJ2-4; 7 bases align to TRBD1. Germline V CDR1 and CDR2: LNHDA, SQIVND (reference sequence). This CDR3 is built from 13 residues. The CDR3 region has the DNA TGTGCCAGTACCCCACGAGGGTTAGGGGGCCTTAACTTC. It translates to CASTPRGLGGLNF.

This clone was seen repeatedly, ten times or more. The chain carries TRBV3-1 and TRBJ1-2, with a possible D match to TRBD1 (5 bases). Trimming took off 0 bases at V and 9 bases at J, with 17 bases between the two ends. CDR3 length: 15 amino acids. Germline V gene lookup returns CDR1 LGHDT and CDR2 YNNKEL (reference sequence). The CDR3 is CASSQEVPGAGSYTF. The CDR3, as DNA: TGTGCCAGCAGCCAAGAAGTCCCCGGGGCTGGAAGCTACACCTTC.

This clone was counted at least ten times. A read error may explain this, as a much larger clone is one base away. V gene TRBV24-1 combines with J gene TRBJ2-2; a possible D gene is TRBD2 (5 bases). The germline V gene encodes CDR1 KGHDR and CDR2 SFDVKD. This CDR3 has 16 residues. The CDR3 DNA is TGTGCCACCAGTGGTTTGCCAGAGGGTAGGGCCGGGGAGCTGTTTTTT. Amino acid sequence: CATSGLPEGRAGELFF.

CDR3 sequence reads: CASTDWGGSQPQHF. CDR3 sequence (DNA): TGTGCCAGCACCGACTGGGGGGGTAGTCAGCCCCAGCATTTT. J is TRBJ1-5 and V is TRBV6-1, with a tentative D call TRBD1 (5 bases). Trimming cost V 7 bases and J 6 bases, with 16 bases left between them. The CDR3 is 14 amino acids. Looked up from germline, CDR1 is MNHNS and CDR2 is SASEGT.

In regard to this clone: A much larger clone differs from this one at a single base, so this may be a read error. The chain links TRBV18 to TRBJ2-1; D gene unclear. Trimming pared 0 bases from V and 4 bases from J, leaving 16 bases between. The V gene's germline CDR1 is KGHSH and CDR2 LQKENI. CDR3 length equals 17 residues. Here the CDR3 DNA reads TGTGCCAGCTCACCACCTTGGTCGCAGGCCTTTTACAATGAGCAGTTCTTC. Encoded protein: CASSPPWSQAFYNEQFF. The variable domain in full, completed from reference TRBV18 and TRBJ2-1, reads NAGVMQNPRHLVRRRGQEARLRCSPMKGHSHVYWYRQLPEEGLKFMVYLQKENIIDESGMPKERFSAEFPKEGPSILRIQQVVRGDSAAYFCASSPPWSQAFYNEQFFGPGTRLTVL.

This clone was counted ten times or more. The CDR3 DNA follows: TGTGCCACCGGGCAGGGATCTACCGGGGAGCTGTTTTTT. It yields the protein CATGQGSTGELFF. The chain combines TRBV28 with TRBJ2-2; D may be TRBD1 (5 bases). The ends were cut back, 10 bases at V and 5 bases at J, with 14 bases in the middle. Per the germline V gene, CDR1 is MDHEN and CDR2 is SYDVKM. This CDR3 region has 13 residues.